This TCR beta chain was observed in a study of CD8 T cells in Susac syndrome. Study at large: Among the Susac syndrome patients who underwent sequencing, more than 5 had clinically active disease, while about eight of them were in remission. There were Susac syndrome patients who were therapy-naive at blood draw, others on corticosteroids, and others on intravenous immunoglobulin alone.

General study results and limits: The greatest CD8+ clonal expansion in Susac occurred in TEMRA cells and in active patients.

After extraction with the RNeasy kit, roughly 0.45 to 1 ug of the RNA was reverse transcribed using random hexamers. TCRdb independently ran MiXCR on the immunoSEQ multiplex PCR reads; one entry per CDR3 protein. The table lists around 100,000 distinct CDR3 sequences, 95% of them singletons, with approximately 0.33% in the top ten. The authors sequenced TCR beta from blood CD8+ and CD4+ T cells. V was shortened by 3 bases and J by 8 bases, with 13 bases between the two germline ends. The CDR3 totals 13 residues. CDR1 is MNHEY, CDR2 SVGEGT, per germline. Remarks on this clonotype: The antigen is not known.

The V gene is TRBV6-2 or TRBV6-3, the J gene TRBJ1-1; tentatively, D is TRBD1 (6 bases). Input material: CD8+ T cells from PBMCs. The receptor was isolated from a human donor with Susac syndrome. The CDR3 sequence is CASSYSPQGEAFF. The CDR3 nucleotides are TGTGCCAGCAGTTATTCCCCACAGGGAGAAGCTTTCTTT.